The text below deals with one T cell receptor (beta chain). Only in-frame clones appear in the TCRdb table, and some are missing; sequencing was by immunoSEQ multiplex PCR. The sample lists fewer than 250,000 clones, roughly 84% occurring once. Participants were aged 18 to 89 years, lived in roughly 23 US areas, and enrolled virtually. This entry is derived from a study of blood T cell repertoires in COVID-19. The CDR3 length is 14 residues. The germline V gene encodes CDR1 SEHNR and CDR2 FQNEAQ (reference sequence). V lost 5 bases to trimming and J lost 7 bases; unmatched junction nucleotides: 4. This sequence originates from a man under 40 in a cohort exposed to, infected with or recovered from COVID-19 (not recorded which). The chain uses TRBV7-9 and TRBJ1-4, with 10 positions matching TRBD1. The sample comprised PBMCs or T cells enriched from blood (not recorded which). Here the CDR3 DNA reads TGTGCCAGCAGCCACGACAGGGGGCCTGAAAAACTGTTTTTT. It encodes CASSHDRGPEKLFF.